This T cell receptor (beta chain) was identified during a study of T cell responses to AZD1222 COVID-19 vaccine. Overall study findings and caveats: Only 5 or 6 people who got AZD1222 tested seropositive at baseline. Donors were chiefly white British, with a greater number of females, and clonal diversity was perhaps underestimated. Repertoires were obtained solely post-peak T cell response. Per reports, nearly half of all spike-specific TCRs target regions that are unmutated in variants.

Generated by immunoSEQ multiplex PCR, the TCRdb table keeps only in-frame clones and is missing some. Of about 120,000 clones in the sample, about nine tenths are singletons; the top ten hold more than 13%. Notes on this clone: Its specificity is not known.

The specimen comprised peripheral blood, sampled on day 0 of AZD1222 vaccination. The sequence was collected from an adult in good health.

The CDR3 DNA reads as TGTGCCAGCAGCTTAGGTGGCGGGGGGGTGGAGACCCAGTACTTC. Translated, it gives CASSLGGGGVETQYF. This chain links TRBV11-2 with TRBJ2-5, with 9 positions matching TRBD2. Germline V lookup: CDR1 SGHAT, CDR2 FQNNGV. The ends lost 1 base at V and 5 bases at J; junction bases unmatched: 5. The CDR3 is 15 residues long.